A selection of T cell receptor beta chains follows, all from one sample in a study of CD8 T cells in ankylosing spondylitis. TCRdb reprocessed the 5' RACE reads with MiXCR, giving one entry per CDR3 protein. Of around 100,000 distinct CDR3 sequences listed, 24% are singletons. The sample was synovial fluid, either unsorted or a sorted T cell fraction (not recorded which). The origin of the receptors is a male donor with ankylosing spondylitis. Each CDR3 is given with its conserved first and last residue. A D gene is named only where the DNA matches it firmly. Expanded clones get a size class; other rows say once, few or many, or leave the size out.

-	-	TRBJ1-2	TRBV12-3/TRBV12-4	TGTGCCAGCAGTTTAGTGGCAGGGGATGGTGGCTACACCTTC	CASSLVAGDGGYTF
-	-	TRBJ1-4	TRBV12-3/TRBV12-4	TGTGCCAGCAGTATCCGGACGGAAAATGAAAAACTGTTTTTT	CASSIRTENEKLFF
many	-	TRBJ2-1	TRBV11-1	TGTGCCAGCAGCTTGGGACGCAACTCCTACAATGAGCAGTTCTTC	CASSLGRNSYNEQFF
-	-	TRBJ2-7	TRBV6-2/TRBV6-3	TGTGCCAGCCCACTTACCGCGAACTACGAGCAGTACTTC	CASPLTANYEQYF
-	-	TRBJ2-1	TRBV6-1	TGTGCCAGCAGTGCCCAAGGGCAGATCCTCTACAATGAGCAGTTCTTC	CASSAQGQILYNEQFF
few	TRBD2	TRBJ2-1	TRBV4-1	TGCGCCAGCAGCCAAAGTCTAGCGGACTACAATGAGCAGTTCTTC	CASSQSLADYNEQFF
few	TRBD1	TRBJ1-1	TRBV20-1	TGCAGTGCTCCCGGGGACAGTCAAGGTCGCACTGAAGCTTTCTTT	CSAPGDSQGRTEAFF
few	TRBD1	TRBJ2-2	TRBV3-1	TGTGCCAGCAGCCACTACCGGGACAGGGGTCCCGAGAGCACCGGGGAGCTGTTTTTT	CASSHYRDRGPESTGELFF
once	-	TRBJ2-1	TRBV5-1	TGCGCCAGCAGCTTGGGCGGGTTAGGGGTCTCCTACAATGAGCAGTTCTTC	CASSLGGLGVSYNEQFF
few	-	TRBJ2-1	TRBV4-2	TGTGCCAGCAGCCAAGGGACTCCCACGGCCCATGAGCAGTTCTTC	CASSQGTPTAHEQFF
-	-	TRBJ2-1	TRBV5-1	TGCGCCAGCAGCTTGGCAGGGACCAATGAGCAGTTCTTC	CASSLAGTNEQFF
many	-	TRBJ1-2	TRBV27	TGTGCCAGCAGTTTAAGCCCCAACTATGGCTACACCTTC	CASSLSPNYGYTF
-	-	TRBJ2-1	TRBV11-2	TGTGCCAGCAGCTTAGGTGGGGCCCTGTGGGCTAGCAGACCCCAGTTCTTC	CASSLGGALWASRPQFF
-	-	TRBJ2-1	TRBV7-2	TGTGCCAGCACCTACAGGGACTTCGTCTCGAGCGATGAGCAGTTCTTC	CASTYRDFVSSDEQFF
many	-	TRBJ2-7	TRBV18	TGTGCCAGCTCACCACCGGGGGTGGGGGACTACGAGCAGTACTTC	CASSPPGVGDYEQYF
-	-	TRBJ2-5	TRBV5-1	TGCGCCAGCAGCTTTGGCGCAAGGGGAGCAGGGGAGACCCAGTACTTC	CASSFGARGAGETQYF